Below, 14 T cell receptor beta chains from the same sample are listed, as sequenced in a study of CD8+ T cells in alopecia areata. RNA extraction and reverse transcription yielded cDNA as sequencing template. This table comes from immunoSEQ multiplex PCR, and its TCRdb copy is limited to in-frame clones, with some not included. This table has over 100,000 clones, almost 50% appearing once. The sequenced sample was CD8+ T cells sorted from blood, obtained at week 0. Receptors were obtained from a human donor with alopecia areata.

This clone was seen a few times. The chain has TRBV19 and TRBJ2-1, with 7 nucleotides matching TRBD2. Losses at the gene ends were 10 bases for V and 4 bases for J; bases not matched to a gene: 16. The CDR3 contains 16 residues. Germline CDR1 and CDR2: LNHDA and SQIVND (reference sequence). The CDR3 DNA is TGTGCCACTATTCCCGGCCGGGTGGGGGGGTACAATGAGCAGTTCTTC. It codes for CATIPGRVGGYNEQFF.

CDR3 nucleotides: TGCGCCAGCAGCTTGGGGGGGGCGGATCAGCCCCAGCATTTT. Its translation: CASSLGGADQPQHF. V usage is TRBV5-1 and J usage is TRBJ1-5; D is perhaps TRBD1 (6 bases). The CDR3 length is 14 residues. Trimming removed 0 bases from V and 5 bases from J, with 9 bases in between. CDR1 and CDR2 (germline): SGHRS, YFSETQ.

The chain couples TRBV30 to TRBJ1-1; D unclear. The CDR3 contains 14 residues. The ends were cut back, 4 bases at V and 0 bases at J, with 12 bases in the middle. The germline V gene has CDR1 GTSNPN and CDR2 SVGIG (reference sequence). The CDR3 spells CAWTILRLNTEAFF. The CDR3 DNA is TGTGCCTGGACCATCCTTCGCTTGAACACTGAAGCTTTCTTT.

This clone was seen a handful of times. The chain uses TRBV27 and TRBJ2-5, with D hard to call. The CDR3 length is 13 residues. V shed 3 bases and J shed 2 bases, with 7 bases lying between them. In germline, CDR1 is MNHEY, CDR2 SMNVEV (reference sequence). CDR3 sequence reads: CASSFDPQETQYF. In nucleotides, the CDR3 is TGTGCCAGCAGTTTTGACCCGCAAGAGACCCAGTACTTC.

This chain connects TRBV29-1 to TRBJ2-7; 13 bases agree with TRBD2. The junction had 4 bases not matched to a gene; V was cut back by 6 bases and J by 5 bases. The CDR3 runs to 13 residues. The germline V gene has CDR1 SQVTM and CDR2 ANQGSEA. CDR3 loop: CSVGLAGRHEQYF. The CDR3 nucleotides read TGCAGCGTGGGACTAGCGGGGCGTCACGAGCAGTACTTC.

The V and J genes are TRBV7-6 and TRBJ1-4; D gene uncertain. CDR1 is SGHVS, CDR2 FNYEAQ, per germline. V was cut by 3 bases and J by 6 bases, with 14 bases left in between. The CDR3 loop spans 15 amino acids. CDR3 bases: TGTGCCAGCAGCTTGCTGGGTGCCTTGGATGAAAAACTGTTTTTT. It codes for CASSLLGALDEKLFF. Full variable domain (remainder filled in from reference TRBV7-6 and TRBJ1-4): GAGVSQSPRYKVTKRGQDVALRCDPISGHVSLYWYRQALGQGPEFLTYFNYEAQQDKSGLPNDRFSAERPEGSISTLTIQRTEQRDSAMYRCASSLLGALDEKLFFGSGTQLSVL.

A few counts support this clone. V usage is TRBV10-3 and J usage is TRBJ2-7; TRBD2 agrees at 7 bases. The J segment lost 1 base and the V segment lost 4 bases, leaving 1 base of the junction unmatched. Germline lookup yields CDR1 ENHRY and CDR2 SYGVKD. The CDR3 length is 13 residues. Written as DNA, the CDR3 is TGTGCCATCAGTGGGGAGGGATCCTACGAGCAGTACTTC. This encodes CAISGEGSYEQYF.

V usage is TRBV7-6 and J usage is TRBJ2-7; 8 bases map to TRBD1. Looked up from germline, CDR1 is SGHVS and CDR2 is FNYEAQ. V lost 1 base and J lost 3; bases outside the gene matches: 11. The CDR3 covers 17 residues. Here the CDR3 DNA reads TGTGCCAGCAGCTTAGTAGTAGGGGGACAGGAAAACTACGAGCAGTACTTC. It is translated as CASSLVVGGQENYEQYF.

The chain combines TRBV27 with TRBJ2-7, with D unclear. This CDR3 is 14 amino acids long. V lost 2 bases and J lost 3, with 11 bases in between. CDR1 MNHEY and CDR2 SMNVEV come from the germline V gene (reference sequence). CDR3 sequence (DNA): TGTGCCAGCAGTTTACGCAGCCTCAGCTACGAGCAGTACTTC. The encoded protein is CASSLRSLSYEQYF.

This rearrangement joins TRBV30 to TRBJ2-7; D may be TRBD1 (7 bases). Trimming stripped 3 bases from V and 4 bases from J, with 16 bases between. Germline V gene lookup returns CDR1 GTSNPN and CDR2 SVGIG (reference sequence). The CDR3 consists of 14 residues. The CDR3 is CAWRAQGDWYEQYF. In DNA, the CDR3 is TGTGCCTGGAGAGCCCAGGGGGACTGGTACGAGCAGTACTTC. Drawing the rest from reference TRBV30 and TRBJ2-7, the complete variable domain is SQTIHQWPATLVQPVGSPLSLECTVEGTSNPNLYWYRQAAGRGLQLLFYSVGIGQISSEVPQNLSASRPQDRQFILSSKKLLLSDSGFYLCAWRAQGDWYEQYFGPGTRLTVT.

This clone showed up just a few times. The chain uses TRBV5-1 and TRBJ2-5, with D perhaps matching TRBD1 (6 bases). Germline-derived CDR1 and CDR2 are SGHRS and YFSETQ. The V end was cut by 0 bases, the J end by 0 bases, with 15 bases between. This CDR3 is 17 amino acids long. CDR3 sequence: CASSLAGRTAYQETQYF. The DNA of the CDR3 is TGCGCCAGCAGCTTGGCGGGCAGGACAGCGTACCAAGAGACCCAGTACTTC.

The rearrangement uses TRBV13 and TRBJ2-5; 7 nucleotides align to TRBD1. Germline V gene data show CDR1 as PRHDT and CDR2 as FYEKMQ (reference sequence). The CDR3 has 14 amino acids. The V gene end was trimmed by 6 bases and the J gene end by 1 base; junction bases not matched to a gene: 5. The CDR3 region is CASSQGTAQETQYF. CDR3 in DNA: TGTGCCAGCAGTCAAGGGACAGCCCAAGAGACCCAGTACTTC. The full variable domain, rest sourced from reference TRBV13 and TRBJ2-5, is AAGVIQSPRHLIKEKRETATLKCYPIPRHDTVYWYQQGPGQDPQFLISFYEKMQSDKGSIPDRFSAQQFSDYHSELNMSSLELGDSALYFCASSQGTAQETQYFGPGTRLLVL.

The V gene is TRBV5-4, the J gene TRBJ1-5; no clear D gene. The CDR3 loop spans 13 amino acids. V lost 3 bases and J lost 1, with 5 bases in between. Germline V gene lookup returns CDR1 SGHNT and CDR2 YYREEE (reference sequence). CDR3 residues: CASSSDSNQPQHF. DNA for the CDR3: TGTGCCAGCAGCTCGGACAGCAATCAGCCCCAGCATTTT.

The CDR3 DNA reads TGTGCCTGGAGGAGGGGATACAATCAGCCCCAGCATTTT. It codes for CAWRRGYNQPQHF. The chain has TRBV30 and TRBJ1-5, with a weak D call TRBD1 (5 bases). The germline V gene encodes CDR1 GTSNPN and CDR2 SVGIG (reference sequence). This CDR3 comprises 13 residues. V lost 3 bases and J 3 bases, leaving 9 bases between the germline ends.